The source of this T cell receptor beta chain is a study of T cell responses to AZD1222 COVID-19 vaccine. V gave up 3 bases and J gave up 7 bases, with 7 bases separating them. CDR3 length equals 12 residues. Using immunoSEQ multiplex PCR, the repertoire was profiled, and TCRdb retains in-frame clones only, with some absent. The data hold about 140,000 clones, with roughly 87% observed a single time. Overall study findings and caveats: Females made up more of the donors, who were largely white British, and clonal diversity may have come out too low. Spike was spanned by vaccine-associated CD4 TCRs, which were dominant at 160-218 and 743-854. Only a handful of AZD1222 recipients, roughly six in all, had baseline seropositivity.

On this clone itself: What it binds is unknown.

Sequences were derived from peripheral blood, sampled 28 days after the second AZD1222 dose. This chain uses TRBV12-3 or TRBV12-4 with TRBJ1-5, with unresolved D. This receptor was taken from an adult who received the AZD1222 COVID-19 vaccine. The CDR3 loop is CASSLRGQPQHF. The DNA for the CDR3 is TGTGCCAGCAGTTTGAGAGGGCAGCCCCAGCATTTT.